This TCR beta chain came from a study of identical twins. Whole-study results and caveats: Among beta out-of-frame sequences, excess sharing between twins appeared weaker. There is a chance that invariant MAIT and iNKT cells partially muddied zero-insertion analyses. The more abundant beta clonotypes in cord blood had fewer insertions, and memory repertoires did not show this.

Each donor (without exception) was a healthy Caucasian. CDR3 length: 15 residues. Trimming cost V 4 bases and J 3 bases; bases outside gene matches: 6. MiXCR, run by TCRdb on the 5' RACE reads, gives a single entry per CDR3 protein. Here the sample spans approximately 300,000 distinct CDR3 sequences, roughly 10% being singletons. This clonotype was seen at least ten times. No antigen is known for it. The same specimen was also included in a second study, on yellow fever vaccine responses in identical twins.

This chain joins TRBV12-3 or TRBV12-4 and TRBJ2-7; TRBD1 matches at 10 bases. The sample consisted of CD8+ T cells sorted from blood. The sequence was collected from a woman in her late teens or twenties in good health. This CDR3 is CASSSPGTGDYEQYF. CDR3 bases: TGTGCCAGCAGTTCACCCGGGACAGGGGACTACGAGCAGTACTTC.